The 25 T cell receptor beta chains reported below all come from one sample, sequenced in a study of identical twins' blood T cells. One entry per CDR3 protein, called by TCRdb with MiXCR from the 5' RACE reads. The sample lists 350,000 to 400,000 distinct CDR3 sequences, approximately 30% occurring once. The source material was PBMCs. All receptors come from a woman aged 18 to 55 in good health.

In the case of this clonotype: Since a much larger clone is just one base distant, this may be a read error. The V call is TRBV27, the J call TRBJ1-5, with a weak D call TRBD1 (5 bases). The germline CDR1 and CDR2 sequences are MNHEY and SMNVEV (reference sequence). This CDR3 comprises 13 residues. DNA of the CDR3: TGTGCCAGCAGTCCTCAGGGAAGTCAGCCCCAGCAGTTT. It yields the protein CASSPQGSQPQQF.

The table lists this clonotype with a few counts. This sequence joins TRBV19 and TRBJ1-1; D may be TRBD1 (5 bases). This CDR3 is built from 14 residues. Trimming removed 7 bases at V and 5 bases at J, with 17 bases between. From germline, CDR1 is LNHDA and CDR2 SQIVND (reference sequence). DNA of the CDR3: TGTGCCAGTATGGAAAGGGGCCACGGGACTGAAGCTTTCTTT. Translating gives CASMERGHGTEAFF. Using reference TRBV19 and TRBJ1-1 for the parts outside the CDR3, the full variable domain is DGGITQSPKYLFRKEGQNVTLSCEQNLNHDAMYWYRQDPGQGLRLIYYSQIVNDFQKGDIAEGYSVSREKKESFPLTVTSAQKNPTAFYLCASMERGHGTEAFFGQGTRLTVV.

This chain links TRBV7-2 with TRBJ1-2; the D gene is possibly TRBD1 (5 bases). Germline lookup yields CDR1 SGHTA and CDR2 FQGNSA. CDR3 length: 14 residues. V lost 1 base and J lost 10, with 16 bases in between. The DNA for the CDR3 is TGTGCCAGCAGCTTAGAGAGGGCAGGGATTGCCTACACCTTC. Translated: CASSLERAGIAYTF.

This clonotype was picked up a small number of times. The genes are TRBV20-1 and TRBJ2-1; 9 bases fit TRBD2. The CDR3 is 13 amino acids. Looked up from germline, CDR1 is DFQATT and CDR2 is SNEGSKA (reference sequence). V lost 5 bases, J lost 3 bases, and 2 bases stayed unmatched. The CDR3 loop is CSAGTSYYNEQFF. The DNA for the CDR3 is TGCAGTGCTGGGACTAGCTACTACAATGAGCAGTTCTTC.

The chain is built from TRBV6-5 and TRBJ1-2; D is possibly TRBD1 (5 bases). V was clipped by 6 bases and J by 4 bases, with 15 bases between them. CDR3 length: 14 amino acids. Germline V gene lookup returns CDR1 MNHEY and CDR2 SVGAGI. For the CDR3, the DNA is TGTGCCAGCAGGCCCGAGACAGCCGGCTATGGCTACACCTTC. Encoded protein: CASRPETAGYGYTF.

In its sample, this clonotype was seen many times. The rearrangement links TRBV5-1 to TRBJ2-7; the match to TRBD2 covers 12 bases. This CDR3 has 17 residues. Trimming took 3 bases from V and 6 from J; bases not matched to a gene: 13. Germline V gives CDR1 SGHRS, CDR2 YFSETQ. The CDR3, as DNA: TGCGCCAGCAGCTCCTCAAATACTAGCGGGAGGTTTGGCGAGCAGTACTTC. Protein sequence: CASSSSNTSGRFGEQYF.

The chain couples TRBV4-1 to TRBJ1-2; D uncertain. The V end was cut by 1 base, the J end by 4 bases, with 13 bases between. From germline, CDR1 is MGHRA and CDR2 YSYEKL. This CDR3 region has 15 residues. Here the CDR3 DNA reads TGCGCCAGCAGCCAAGGCGAGGAGAGAAGCTATGGCTACACCTTC. Amino acid sequence: CASSQGEERSYGYTF.

V is TRBV29-1 and J is TRBJ1-1, with a weak D call TRBD1 (5 bases). The CDR3 runs 13 residues. The V and J ends lost 3 bases and 3 bases respectively, with 11 bases between them. Germline assignment: CDR1 SQVTM and CDR2 ANQGSEA. The CDR3 DNA sequence: TGCAGCGTTGACACAGACAGCGACACTGAAGCTTTCTTT. Protein sequence: CSVDTDSDTEAFF.

The DNA for the CDR3 is TGTGCCAGCAGCGTTAACCTAGCGGCCTACAATGAGCAGTTCTTC. The encoded protein is CASSVNLAAYNEQFF. The chain joins TRBV9 to TRBJ2-1; 7 positions match TRBD2. Germline-derived CDR1 and CDR2 are SGDLS and YYNGEE. The CDR3 length is 15 residues. The V gene end was trimmed by 2 bases and the J gene end by 2 bases; junction bases not matched to a gene: 4.

The V call is TRBV5-1, the J call TRBJ2-1; D unresolved. From germline, CDR1 is SGHRS and CDR2 YFSETQ. The CDR3 runs to 13 residues. V lost 1 base to trimming and J lost 8 bases, with 10 bases between them. The CDR3 DNA reads TGCGCCAGCAGCTTGCCAGAATACGATGAGCAGTTCTTC. Residues: CASSLPEYDEQFF.

The chain couples TRBV29-1 to TRBJ2-7; a weak D match, TRBD1 (6 bases). The CDR3 is made up of 14 amino acids. Germline-derived CDR1 and CDR2 are SQVTM and ANQGSEA. The germline V and J ends were trimmed by 7 bases and 5 bases, with 21 bases remaining between them. The DNA of the CDR3 is TGCAGCGCCCGGAGCCAGGGGTCGGTTCACGAGCAGTACTTC. The encoded protein is CSARSQGSVHEQYF.

This chain links TRBV29-1 with TRBJ1-5, with D possibly being TRBD1 (5 bases). V gave up 4 bases and J gave up 9 bases, with 13 bases separating them. The CDR3 totals 12 residues. Germline CDR1 SQVTM, CDR2 ANQGSEA. The CDR3 nucleotides read TGCAGCGTTGGGGACGGAAATTCGCCCCAGCATTTT. It codes for CSVGDGNSPQHF. The whole variable domain, remainder taken from reference TRBV29-1 and TRBJ1-5, is SAVISQKPSRDICQRGTSLTIQCQVDSQVTMMFWYRQQPGQSLTLIATANQGSEATYESGFVIDKFPISRPNLTFSTLTVSNMSPEDSSIYLCSVGDGNSPQHFGDGTRLSIL.

The genes are TRBV5-5 and TRBJ2-1; D unresolved. V was clipped by 0 bases and J by 4 bases, with 11 bases between them. CDR1 SGHKS and CDR2 YYEKEE come from the germline V gene (reference sequence). CDR3 length: 15 amino acids. The CDR3 spells CASSLEALTYNEQFF. DNA of the CDR3: TGTGCCAGCAGCTTGGAAGCCCTCACTTACAATGAGCAGTTCTTC.

The chain carries TRBV29-1 and TRBJ1-5; 8 bases fit TRBD1. CDR1 SQVTM and CDR2 ANQGSEA come from the germline V gene. This CDR3 region has 13 residues. Trimming removed 4 bases from V and 4 bases from J; junction bases left unmatched: 3. In DNA, the CDR3 is TGCAGCGTTGGGACAGGGCAAAATCAGCCCCAGCATTTT. Protein: CSVGTGQNQPQHF.

There are a few counts of this clonotype. This rearrangement joins TRBV3-1 to TRBJ1-2, with 8 bases identical to TRBD1. V lost 0 bases, J lost 1 base, and 13 bases stayed unmatched. The CDR3 runs to 19 residues. Germline V gene lookup returns CDR1 LGHDT and CDR2 YNNKEL (reference sequence). The DNA for the CDR3 is TGTGCCAGCAGCCAAGATTATGTTGGACAGGGATTGAATAACTATGGCTACACCTTC. It codes for CASSQDYVGQGLNNYGYTF.

This chain links TRBV12-3 or TRBV12-4 with TRBJ2-7; D gene uncertain. This CDR3 comprises 13 residues. The V end lost 2 bases, the J end lost 5 bases, and 10 bases lay between the germline ends. Here the CDR3 reads CASSLQLGHEQYF. As DNA, the CDR3 is TGTGCCAGCAGTTTACAGTTAGGCCACGAGCAGTACTTC.

The rearrangement links TRBV20-1 to TRBJ2-7, with D unresolved. The CDR3 runs 14 residues. The V gene lost 5 bases and the J gene lost 6 bases, with 20 bases spanning the gap. CDR1 is DFQATT and CDR2 is SNEGSKA in the germline V gene (reference sequence). The chain's CDR3 is CSAPRPGLTSEQYF. CDR3 in DNA: TGCAGTGCTCCGAGACCGGGCCTAACCTCCGAGCAGTACTTC.

This chain connects TRBV11-2 to TRBJ2-2, with a tentative D call TRBD1 (5 bases). The CDR3 totals 17 residues. The V end was cut by 2 bases, the J end by 4 bases, with 17 bases between. CDR1 and CDR2 (germline): SGHAT, FQNNGV. CDR3 residues: CASSLSLGELSTGELFF. In DNA form, the CDR3 reads TGTGCCAGCAGCTTAAGCTTAGGGGAACTTTCCACCGGGGAGCTGTTTTTT. Based on the CDR3 plus reference TRBV11-2 and TRBJ2-2, the full variable domain is EAGVAQSPRYKIIEKRQSVAFWCNPISGHATLYWYQQILGQGPKLLIQFQNNGVVDDSQLPKDRFSAERLKGVDSTLKIQPAKLEDSAVYLCASSLSLGELSTGELFFGEGSRLTVL.

The chain is built from TRBV6-1 and TRBJ1-2, with D possibly being TRBD1 (6 bases). CDR1 MNHNS and CDR2 SASEGT come from the germline V gene. The V end was cut by 6 bases, the J end by 2 bases, with 13 bases between. The CDR3 runs to 14 residues. The CDR3 here is CASSGQWTNYGYTF. CDR3 DNA: TGTGCCAGCAGCGGACAGTGGACGAACTATGGCTACACCTTC.

This clonotype was picked up many times. This chain uses TRBV7-8 with TRBJ1-1; no firm D call. The CDR3 sequence is 14 residues long. Trimming left V 4 bases short and J 2 bases short, with 11 bases between. CDR1 is SGHVS and CDR2 is FQNEAQ in the germline V gene. The CDR3 coding sequence is TGTGCCAGCAGCTCCCCAACGGCAAACACTGAAGCTTTCTTT. This encodes CASSSPTANTEAFF.

This clonotype was seen a few times. The chain employs TRBV20-1 and TRBJ1-5; no clear D. Germline lookup yields CDR1 DFQATT and CDR2 SNEGSKA (reference sequence). V was trimmed by 1 base and J by 0 bases, leaving 10 bases between them. The CDR3 loop spans 15 amino acids. This CDR3 is CSARGSGSSNQPQHF. CDR3 DNA sequence: TGCAGTGCTAGAGGATCTGGCAGTAGCAATCAGCCCCAGCATTTT.

CDR3 region: CSASLAGGSTDTQYF. The CDR3 nucleotides read TGCAGTGCCTCCCTAGCGGGGGGAAGCACAGATACGCAGTATTTT. The chain links TRBV20-1 to TRBJ2-3; 11 bases match TRBD2. CDR1 DFQATT and CDR2 SNEGSKA come from the germline V gene (reference sequence). With V trimmed by 6 bases and J by 0 bases, 5 bases remained unmatched. The CDR3 has 15 residues.

CDR3 bases: TGTGCCAGCAATCCCGTGGGGCTAAGCTCCTACAATGAGCAGTTCTTC. Residues: CASNPVGLSSYNEQFF. J is TRBJ2-1 and V is TRBV25-1; D might be TRBD1 (5 bases). CDR3 length equals 16 residues. Between the trimmed V and J ends, which lost 7 bases and 0 bases, there was a span of 16 bases. Looked up from germline, CDR1 is MGHDK and CDR2 is SYGVNS.

The chain couples TRBV29-1 to TRBJ1-1; possible D gene TRBD1, 5 bases. This CDR3 is built from 10 residues. V lost 4 bases, J lost 9 bases, and 9 bases lay in between. CDR1 SQVTM and CDR2 ANQGSEA come from the germline V gene. CDR3 in amino acids: CSVGAGKAFF. The CDR3 DNA follows: TGCAGCGTTGGGGCAGGGAAAGCTTTCTTT.

About this clonotype: This likely comes from a read error, as the CDR3 has no conserved phenylalanine or tryptophan at its end. V and J are TRBV7-2 and TRBJ2-5; tentatively, D is TRBD2 (5 bases). V lost 8 bases to trimming and J lost 1 base, with 14 bases between them. This CDR3 has 14 amino acids. The germline CDR1 and CDR2 sequences are SGHTA and FQGNSA. The CDR3 spells CASAFVGSQETQYY. DNA of the CDR3: TGTGCCAGCGCTTTTGTGGGGAGCCAAGAGACCCAGTACTAC.